This T cell receptor beta chain originates from a study of blood T cell repertoires in COVID-19. Participants had their cohort set by participant-reported clinical history. Source study methods: Estimates of nucleated cell counts were drawn from the amplification of reference gene primers. Assay used: immunoSEQ multiplex PCR; TCRdb lists only in-frame clones, some missing. The V and J calls and clone size come from that table; D and trimming were worked out from the DNA. The sample contains under 150,000 clones, 85% to 90% of which appear only once. The V and J ends lost 0 bases and 3 bases respectively, with 10 bases between them. Looked up from germline, CDR1 is MNHNS and CDR2 is SASEGT. The CDR3 has 15 residues.

The V gene is TRBV6-1, the J gene TRBJ2-3, with D possibly TRBD2 on 6 matching bases. The specimen was PBMCs or T cells enriched from blood (not recorded which). This TCR was recovered from a woman younger than 45 with acute COVID-19. CDR3 sequence: CASSEAFGGTDTQYF. CDR3 DNA sequence: TGTGCCAGCAGTGAAGCTTTTGGGGGGACAGATACGCAGTATTTT.